The rows below give T cell receptor beta chains drawn from one sample of a study of PD-1 blockade in classical Hodgkin lymphoma. TCRdb's table, derived via immunoSEQ multiplex PCR, lists solely in-frame clones and lacks some. The data contain tens of thousands of clones, more than 90% of them singletons. The source material was peripheral blood mononuclear cells (PBMCs), sampled at baseline. Receptor source: a human donor with classical Hodgkin lymphoma. Each CDR3 is given with its conserved first and last residue. The order of the fields is clone size, J gene, D gene, V gene, CDR3 DNA, CDR3 protein. The D gene is left open where the match is weak. Size is omitted from some rows. Given values are once, few, many or a class for expanded clones.

NA	TRBJ1-1	TRBD1	TRBV6-1	TGTGCCAGCAGTGACGACAGGGTTCGATATACTGAAGCTTTCTTT	CASSDDRVRYTEAFF
NA	TRBJ2-1	TRBD2	TRBV7-6	TGTGCCAGCAGCTTAGAGGGCCGACTAGCGGGGGGTAAGGGTGAGCAGTTCTTC	CASSLEGRLAGGKGEQFF
NA	TRBJ2-7	TRBD2	TRBV4-1	TGCGCCAGCAGCCAAGATTGGGGGGAGGGAACCTACGAGCAGTACTTC	CASSQDWGEGTYEQYF
NA	TRBJ2-7	NA	TRBV11-2	TGTGCCAGCAGCCCAGACTTGGTCCCGACATACGAGCAGTACTTC	CASSPDLVPTYEQYF
NA	TRBJ1-2	NA	TRBV6-5	TGTGCCAGCAGACCGGGACGGAACTATGGCTACACCTTC	CASRPGRNYGYTF
NA	TRBJ2-1	NA	TRBV13	TGTGCCAGCAGCTTAGTGAGCTCCTACAATGAGCAGTTCTTC	CASSLVSSYNEQFF
NA	TRBJ2-5	NA	TRBV5-6	TGTGCCAGCAGGCGGACCCGTGGGGAGACCCAGTACTTC	CASRRTRGETQYF
NA	TRBJ2-2	NA	TRBV15	TGTGCCACCAGCAGAGATCAGGCAGGGATCACCGGGGAGCTGTTTTTT	CATSRDQAGITGELFF
few	TRBJ2-7	TRBD2	TRBV18	TGTGCCAGCTCACCCAGCGGGAACTACGAGCAGTACTTC	CASSPSGNYEQYF
NA	TRBJ2-7	NA	TRBV19	TGTGCCAGTAGTGCCTCCGTCGAGCAGTACTTC	CASSASVEQYF
NA	TRBJ1-5	NA	TRBV10-3	TGTGCCATTTCAACTGCAGAAAATCAGCCCCAGCATTTT	CAISTAENQPQHF
NA	TRBJ2-1	NA	TRBV19	TGTGCCAGTAGTATGCTAGCTTACAATGAGCAGTTCTTC	CASSMLAYNEQFF
NA	TRBJ2-3	TRBD2	TRBV5-1	TGCGCCAGCAGCTTTTCTAGCGGGAGCCCAGATACGCAGTATTTT	CASSFSSGSPDTQYF
NA	TRBJ2-1	TRBD2	TRBV27	TGTGCCAGCAGTTTTGACACTCTAGCGGGAGGGCCTCTATCCTACAATGAGCAGTTCTTC	CASSFDTLAGGPLSYNEQFF
NA	TRBJ2-5	TRBD2	TRBV5-4	TGTGCCAGCAGCCCACGGGGGGACGGTGGGGAGACCCAGTACTTC	CASSPRGDGGETQYF
NA	TRBJ2-4	TRBD2	TRBV10-2	TGCGCCAGCAGTGGGTCTGGACTAGGGAACATTCAGTACTTC	CASSGSGLGNIQYF
NA	TRBJ1-2	TRBD1	TRBV6-5	TGTGCCAGCAGTTGGGACAGGACTTATGGCTACACCTTC	CASSWDRTYGYTF
NA	TRBJ2-6	NA	TRBV13	TGTGCCAGCAGCCGACGGACAGCTGGGGCCAACGTCCTGACTTTC	CASSRRTAGANVLTF
NA	TRBJ2-7	TRBD1	TRBV7-6	TGTGCCAGCAGCTTAGAGGGACAGAGTTACGAGCAGTACTTC	CASSLEGQSYEQYF
NA	TRBJ2-2	TRBD2	TRBV19	TGTGCCAGTAGTCCCAGACTAGCGGGAGGTGACACCGGGGAGCTGTTTTTT	CASSPRLAGGDTGELFF
NA	TRBJ1-6	NA	TRBV6-6	TGTGCCAGCAGGGAGGAGGCTCGGTCACCCCTCCACTTT	CASREEARSPLHF
NA	TRBJ2-7	NA	TRBV5-6	TGTGCCAGCAGCTCTGACTACGAGCAGTACTTC	CASSSDYEQYF
NA	TRBJ2-7	NA	TRBV27	TGTGCCAGCAGTCTCTCTGACTCCTACGAGCAGTACTTC	CASSLSDSYEQYF
NA	TRBJ2-7	NA	TRBV5-1	TGCGCCAGCAGTTCGGAGGGATACGAGCAGTACTTC	CASSSEGYEQYF
NA	TRBJ2-3	TRBD1	TRBV9	TGTGCCAGCAGCTTGACAGGGTTCCCACCTAGCACAGATACGCAGTATTTT	CASSLTGFPPSTDTQYF
NA	TRBJ2-5	NA	TRBV7-9	TGTGCCAGCAGCTCATTGGGCTGGGAGACCCAGTACTTC	CASSSLGWETQYF
NA	TRBJ2-2	NA	TRBV4-1	TGCGCCAGCAGCCAAGATCAAGGGGGTTGGACCGGGGAGCTGTTTTTT	CASSQDQGGWTGELFF
NA	TRBJ1-2	TRBD1	TRBV27	TGTGCCAGCACCCCCGTGTGGGACAGCAACTATGGCTACACCTTC	CASTPVWDSNYGYTF
NA	TRBJ1-5	TRBD1	TRBV28	TGTGCCAGCAGACGCGGACAGGGTGGCATGAGCAATCAGCCCCAGCATTTT	CASRRGQGGMSNQPQHF
NA	TRBJ2-7	TRBD2	TRBV7-6	TGTGCCAGCAGCGAACTAGCGGGAGTCAGGTATTTGGTCTACGAGCAGTACTTC	CASSELAGVRYLVYEQYF
NA	TRBJ1-5	NA	TRBV28	TGTGCCAGCAGTTTATCGCGGAGCCAGCCCCAGCATTTT	CASSLSRSQPQHF
NA	TRBJ2-3	NA	TRBV5-4	TGTGCCAGCAGCGGGTCTAGCACAGATACGCAGTATTTT	CASSGSSTDTQYF
once	TRBJ1-6	NA	TRBV6-6	TGTGCCAGCAGTAATACAGGTTATAATTCACCCCTCCACTTT	CASSNTGYNSPLHF
few	TRBJ2-1	NA	TRBV5-1	TGCGCCAGCAGCCCTCGGTCTAATCGACGGGATGAGCAGTTCTTC	CASSPRSNRRDEQFF
NA	TRBJ2-1	TRBD2	TRBV7-2	TGTGCCAGCAGCTCCCGGGACTATAGAAATGAGCAGTTCTTC	CASSSRDYRNEQFF
NA	TRBJ2-3	NA	TRBV14	TGTGCCAGCAGCCAAGTAGGACTGGAAGATACGCAGTATTTT	CASSQVGLEDTQYF
NA	TRBJ2-5	NA	TRBV19	TGTGCCAGTGGGCAAGAGACCCAGTACTTC	CASGQETQYF
NA	TRBJ2-5	NA	TRBV18	TGTGCCAGCTCACCAGGTCAAGAGACCCAGTACTTC	CASSPGQETQYF
NA	TRBJ2-7	NA	TRBV19	TGTGCCAGTAGTGAGGGATACGAGCAGTACTTC	CASSEGYEQYF
NA	TRBJ2-2	TRBD1	TRBV11-3	TGTGCCAGCAGCTTAGGAGGGACAGGGAGCACCGGGGAGCTGTTTTTT	CASSLGGTGSTGELFF
NA	TRBJ2-7	NA	TRBV5-4	TGTGCCAGCAGCTTGCTCGACGAGCAGTACTTC	CASSLLDEQYF
once	TRBJ2-1	NA	TRBV5-1	TGCGCCAGCAGCTTGCGTTCCGGGGACAACTACAATGAGCAGTTCTTC	CASSLRSGDNYNEQFF
few	TRBJ1-5	NA	TRBV4-1	TGCGCCAGCAGCCAAAGTCGGGAGAGCCAGCCCCAGCATTTT	CASSQSRESQPQHF
once	TRBJ2-1	NA	TRBV28	TGTGCCAGCAGCAGACTGAGGGAGGCCTACAATGAGCAGTTCTTC	CASSRLREAYNEQFF
NA	TRBJ2-3	TRBD2	TRBV19	TGTGCCAGTAGCCCAGCGGGGGCGAGCACAGATACGCAGTATTTT	CASSPAGASTDTQYF
NA	TRBJ2-7	NA	TRBV5-4	TGTGCCAGCAGCTTGGGCGGACAGACTGCTTTCGGGCAGTACTTC	CASSLGGQTAFGQYF
NA	TRBJ2-5	NA	TRBV28	TGTGCCAGCAGTTCAGGGTGGGCACAAGAGACCCAGTACTTC	CASSSGWAQETQYF